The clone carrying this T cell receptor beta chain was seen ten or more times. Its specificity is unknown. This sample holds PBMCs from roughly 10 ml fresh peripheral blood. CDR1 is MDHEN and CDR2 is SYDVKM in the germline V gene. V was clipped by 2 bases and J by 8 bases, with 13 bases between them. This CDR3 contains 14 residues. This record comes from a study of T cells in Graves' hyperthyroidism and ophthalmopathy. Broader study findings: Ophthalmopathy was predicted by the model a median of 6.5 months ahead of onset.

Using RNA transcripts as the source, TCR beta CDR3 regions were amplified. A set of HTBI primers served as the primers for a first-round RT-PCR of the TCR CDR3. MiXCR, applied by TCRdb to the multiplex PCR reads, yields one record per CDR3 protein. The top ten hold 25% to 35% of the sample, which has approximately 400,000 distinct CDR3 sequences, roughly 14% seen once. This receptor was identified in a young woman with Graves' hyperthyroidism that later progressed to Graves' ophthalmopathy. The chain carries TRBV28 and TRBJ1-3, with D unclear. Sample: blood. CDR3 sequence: CASSLVRSRDTIYF. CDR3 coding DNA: TGTGCCAGCAGTTTAGTACGCTCTAGGGACACCATATATTTT.